This paragraph reports one T cell receptor beta chain. Its matching antigen is unknown. The sample belongs to a study of T cells after yellow fever vaccination. Study findings and constraints: A weaker secondary response peaked on day 5, the primary on day 15. After the booster, about 95% of CD4 and more than 75% of CD8 primary-response clones were re-detected. Abundant clonotypes from the bulk population could have been carried over as contaminants into FACS-sorted repertoires.

V was trimmed by 6 bases and J by 5 bases, leaving 13 bases between them. CDR3 length: 13 residues. From germline, CDR1 is MNHEY and CDR2 SVGAGI. TCR cDNA was made by 5'RACE template switching, adding a universal primer site and UMIs. One entry per CDR3 protein, called by TCRdb with MiXCR from the 5' RACE reads. Of some 550,000 distinct CDR3 sequences listed, less than 20% are singletons. The sample in question was PBMCs, obtained 15 days after the yellow fever booster vaccination. This clonotype was sampled from a man in his thirties or forties who received the YFV17D yellow fever vaccine. This chain uses TRBV6-5 with TRBJ2-5; D might be TRBD2 (5 bases). The CDR3 is CASSYKAGETQYF. DNA of the CDR3: TGTGCCAGCAGCTACAAGGCGGGCGAGACCCAGTACTTC.